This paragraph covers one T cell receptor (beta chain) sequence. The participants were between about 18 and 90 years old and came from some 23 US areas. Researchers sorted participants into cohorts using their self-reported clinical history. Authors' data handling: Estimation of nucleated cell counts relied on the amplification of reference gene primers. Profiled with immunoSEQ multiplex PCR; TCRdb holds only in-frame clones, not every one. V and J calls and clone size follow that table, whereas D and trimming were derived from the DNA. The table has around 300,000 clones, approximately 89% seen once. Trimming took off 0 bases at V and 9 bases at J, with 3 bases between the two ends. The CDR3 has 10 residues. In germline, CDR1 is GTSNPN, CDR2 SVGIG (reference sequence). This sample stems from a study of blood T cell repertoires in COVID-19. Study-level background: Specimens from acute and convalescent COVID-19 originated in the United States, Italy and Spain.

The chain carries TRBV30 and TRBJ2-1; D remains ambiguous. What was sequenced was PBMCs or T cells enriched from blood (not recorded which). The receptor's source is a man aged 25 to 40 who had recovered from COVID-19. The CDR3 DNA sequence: TGTGCCTGGAGTGTCAGTGAGCAGTTCTTC. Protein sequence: CAWSVSEQFF.